Sequencing of this T cell receptor (beta chain) was carried out in a study of shared T cell receptors in the human thymus. The CDR3 spans 11 residues. Germline loops: CDR1 SGHAT, CDR2 FQNNGV. Trimming took 4 bases from V and 4 from J, leaving 5 bases between them. Assay: immunoSEQ multiplex PCR; the TCRdb copy retains only in-frame clones and omits some. Of more than 300,000 clones in the sample, roughly 94% are singletons; the top ten hold roughly 0.02%. Sequencing was done on a sample of thymocytes. V gene TRBV11-2 combines with J gene TRBJ2-7; D gene uncertain. The sequence was collected from a human donor. The CDR3 loop is CASSSSYEQYF. CDR3 DNA sequence: TGTGCCAGCAGCTCGTCTTACGAGCAGTACTTC. Drawing the rest from reference TRBV11-2 and TRBJ2-7, the complete variable domain is EAGVAQSPRYKIIEKRQSVAFWCNPISGHATLYWYQQILGQGPKLLIQFQNNGVVDDSQLPKDRFSAERLKGVDSTLKIQPAKLEDSAVYLCASSSSYEQYFGPGTRLTVT.